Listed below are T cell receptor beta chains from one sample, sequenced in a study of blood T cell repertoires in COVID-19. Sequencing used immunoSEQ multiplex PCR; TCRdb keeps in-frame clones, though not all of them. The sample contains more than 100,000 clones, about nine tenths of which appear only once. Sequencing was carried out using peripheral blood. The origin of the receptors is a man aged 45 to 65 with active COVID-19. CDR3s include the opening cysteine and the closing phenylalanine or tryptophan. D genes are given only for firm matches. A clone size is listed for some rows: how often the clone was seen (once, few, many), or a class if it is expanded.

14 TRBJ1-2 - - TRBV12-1 TGTGCCAGCAACGCCGGCCGGGGGTGGGATGGCTACACCTTC CASNAGRGWDGYTF
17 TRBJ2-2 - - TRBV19 TGTGCCAGTAGTATGGGGAAGGGGTATATCAACACCGGGGAGCTGTTTTTT CASSMGKGYINTGELFF
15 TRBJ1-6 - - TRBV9 TGTGCCAGCAGCGAGGGACAAGGACTGGGTTCACCCCTCCACTTT CASSEGQGLGSPLHF
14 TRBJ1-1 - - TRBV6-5 TGTGCCAGCACCCACCCACAGGGGAACACTGAAGCTTTCTTT CASTHPQGNTEAFF
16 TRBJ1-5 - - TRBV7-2 TGTGCCAGCAGCATTGAACAGGGAAGGAGAGATCAGCCCCAGCATTTT CASSIEQGRRDQPQHF
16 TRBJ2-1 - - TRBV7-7 TGTGCTAGCAGCCAGGCAGTAGGGGGTTTTCCCCATGAGCAGTTCTTC CASSQAVGGFPHEQFF
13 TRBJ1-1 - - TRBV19 TGTGCCAGTAGGACGCAAGGGGGGGCTGAAGCTTTCTTT CASRTQGGAEAFF
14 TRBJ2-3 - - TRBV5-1 TGCGCCAGCAGCCGCGTACAGGGCTCAGATACGCAGTATTTT CASSRVQGSDTQYF
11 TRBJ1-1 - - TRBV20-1 TGCAGTGCTTATCAGGGCACTGAAGCTTTCTTT CSAYQGTEAFF
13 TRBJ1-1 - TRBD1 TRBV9 TGTGCCAGCAGCACTCAAGGGACAGCCGAAGCTTTCTTT CASSTQGTAEAFF
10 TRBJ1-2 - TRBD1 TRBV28 TGTGCCAGACAGGGGGATGGCTACACCTTC CARQGDGYTF
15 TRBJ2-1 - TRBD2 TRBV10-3 TGTGCCATCAGTGAGGTCGGGGGGAGGCGGAATGAGCAGTTCTTC CAISEVGGRRNEQFF
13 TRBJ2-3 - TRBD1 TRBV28 TGTGGGACCGGACAGGCGGTAGCAGATACGCAGTATTTT CGTGQAVADTQYF
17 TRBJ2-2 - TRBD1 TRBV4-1 TGCGCCAGCAGCCAAGATCTTGGGACAGGGAAAATCGGGGAGCTGTTTTTT CASSQDLGTGKIGELFF
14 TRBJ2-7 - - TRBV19 TGTGCCAGTAGCGGCGGGATGCCCTCCTACGAGCAGTACTTC CASSGGMPSYEQYF
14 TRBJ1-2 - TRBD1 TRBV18 TGTGCCAGCTCACCAGGGACAGGGGGCCGGGGCTACACCTTC CASSPGTGGRGYTF
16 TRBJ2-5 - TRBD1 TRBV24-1 TGTGCCACCAGTGGGATTAGGACAGGGTGGGGAGAGACCCAGTACTTC CATSGIRTGWGETQYF
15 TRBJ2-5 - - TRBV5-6 TGTGCCAGCAGCTTGATAAGCAGGGACCAAGAGACCCAGTACTTC CASSLISRDQETQYF
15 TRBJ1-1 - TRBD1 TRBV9 TGTGCCAGCAGCGCCGGACAGGGTATGAACACTGAAGCTTTCTTT CASSAGQGMNTEAFF
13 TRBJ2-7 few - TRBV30 TGTGCCTGGAGTGTCGGACAGTTCTACGAGCAGTACTTC CAWSVGQFYEQYF
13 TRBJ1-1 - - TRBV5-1 TGCGCCAGCAGCTTACAGGGACCCACTGAAGCTTTCTTT CASSLQGPTEAFF
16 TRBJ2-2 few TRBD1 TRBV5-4 TGTGCCAGCAGCACACGACAGGGGGGGAACACCGGGGAGCTGTTTTTT CASSTRQGGNTGELFF
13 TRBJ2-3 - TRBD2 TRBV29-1 TGCAGCTATAGCGGGGGGGCGTACGATACGCAGTATTTT CSYSGGAYDTQYF
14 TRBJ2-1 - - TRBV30 TGTGCCTGGACCCAGAGGGTGGTTGGAAATGAGCAGTTCTTC CAWTQRVVGNEQFF
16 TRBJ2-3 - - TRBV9 TGTGCCAGCAGCGTAGCTCTAAGCTATAGCACAGATACGCAGTATTTT CASSVALSYSTDTQYF
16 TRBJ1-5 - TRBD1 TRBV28 TGTGCCAGCAGTTTTGTCGGGACAGGTAACTATCAGCCCCAGCATTTT CASSFVGTGNYQPQHF
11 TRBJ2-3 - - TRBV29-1 TGCAGCGTACAAATCACAGATACGCAGTATTTT CSVQITDTQYF
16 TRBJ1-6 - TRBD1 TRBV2 TGTGCCAGCAGTAAGGACAGGGGAATTTATAATTCACCCCTCCACTTT CASSKDRGIYNSPLHF
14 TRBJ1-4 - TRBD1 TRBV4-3 TGCGCCAGCAGCCGCGGGACAGTAGAAGAAAAACTGTTTTTT CASSRGTVEEKLFF
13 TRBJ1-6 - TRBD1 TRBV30 TGTGCCTGGCGGGACAGGGGCAATTCACCCCTCCACTTT CAWRDRGNSPLHF
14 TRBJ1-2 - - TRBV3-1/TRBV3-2 TGTGCCAGCAGCCAAGATCGAGGCCCCTATGGCTACACCTTC CASSQDRGPYGYTF
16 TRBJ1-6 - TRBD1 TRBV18 TGTGCCAGCTCGCCCCAGCAGACAGGGGATAATTCACCCCTCCACTTT CASSPQQTGDNSPLHF
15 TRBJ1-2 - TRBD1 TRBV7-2 TGTGCCAGCAGCCCCAGGGGACAGACTAACTATGGCTACACCTTC CASSPRGQTNYGYTF
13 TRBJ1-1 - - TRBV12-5 TGTGCTAGTGGTTTGATGGGAGACACTGAAGCTTTCTTT CASGLMGDTEAFF
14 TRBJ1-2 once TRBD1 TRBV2 TGTGCCAGCAGGGGGGACAGGGGCCGATATGGCTACACCTTC CASRGDRGRYGYTF
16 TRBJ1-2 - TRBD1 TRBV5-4 TGTGCCAGCAGCTTGGGACAGGGGCCTTCAGGATATGGCTACACCTTC CASSLGQGPSGYGYTF
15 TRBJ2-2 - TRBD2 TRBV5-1 TGCGCCAGCAGCCAGACTAGCGGGGGCACCGGGGAGCTGTTTTTT CASSQTSGGTGELFF
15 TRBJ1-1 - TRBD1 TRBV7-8 TGTGCCAGCAGCCCAACAGGGGCGCTGAACACTGAAGCTTTCTTT CASSPTGALNTEAFF
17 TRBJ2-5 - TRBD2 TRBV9 TGTGCCAGCAGCGTAGCTGCTAGCGGGGGCCTGTGGGAGACCCAGTACTTC CASSVAASGGLWETQYF
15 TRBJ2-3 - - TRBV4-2 TGTGCCAGCAGCCCCCGGACAGCTAGCACAGATACGCAGTATTTT CASSPRTASTDTQYF